One and the same sample provided the 23 T cell receptor beta chains below, sequenced in a study of blood T cell repertoires in COVID-19. Produced via immunoSEQ multiplex PCR; TCRdb's table is partial and in-frame only. The sample records 380,000 or so clones, around 87% being singletons. Sample: PBMCs or T cells enriched from blood (not recorded which). The receptors derive from a woman aged 25 to 39 with acute COVID-19.

The chain recombines TRBV29-1 with TRBJ2-3; maybe TRBD2 (5 bases). Germline assignment: CDR1 SQVTM and CDR2 ANQGSEA. The CDR3 contains 12 residues. Trimming removed 4 bases at V and 3 bases at J, with 8 bases between. This chain's CDR3 is CSVGLATDTQYF. Here the CDR3 DNA reads TGCAGCGTTGGGCTAGCTACAGATACGCAGTATTTT.

The sample holds one count of this clone. V is TRBV18 and J is TRBJ1-3, with D perhaps matching TRBD1 (5 bases). The CDR3 is made up of 16 amino acids. V was pared by 2 bases and J by 0 bases, with 11 bases between. CDR1 KGHSH and CDR2 LQKENI come from the germline V gene. The CDR3 spells CASSPGGEHSGNTIYF. The DNA of the CDR3 is TGTGCCAGCTCACCAGGGGGGGAGCACTCTGGAAACACCATATATTTT.

This clone was seen a handful of times. J is TRBJ1-1 and V is TRBV18; 8 positions agree with TRBD1. CDR1 is KGHSH and CDR2 is LQKENI in the germline V gene. This CDR3 has 14 amino acids. The V segment lost 6 bases and the J segment 5 bases; nucleotides outside the gene matches: 8. CDR3: CASSEGQGRTEAFF. In nucleotides, the CDR3 is TGTGCCAGCTCCGAAGGACAGGGCCGGACTGAAGCTTTCTTT.

The rearrangement uses TRBV5-1 and TRBJ1-2; D uncertain. This CDR3 comprises 15 residues. Trimming removed 5 bases at V and 6 bases at J, with 20 bases between. The germline V gene has CDR1 SGHRS and CDR2 YFSETQ. The CDR3 region is CASRQTPGNPNGYTF. CDR3 DNA: TGCGCCAGCAGACAGACCCCAGGAAACCCTAATGGCTACACCTTC.

In DNA, the CDR3 is TGTGCCAGTAGTCTCGACGGGTTGAATGAGCAGTTCTTC. Protein product: CASSLDGLNEQFF. V gene TRBV19 combines with J gene TRBJ2-1; the D is unclear. V was trimmed by 5 bases and J by 7 bases, leaving 12 bases between them. CDR1 and CDR2 (germline): LNHDA, SQIVND (reference sequence). The CDR3 consists of 13 residues.

The J gene is TRBJ1-3, the V gene TRBV9, with TRBD1 as a possible D gene (6 bases). The CDR3 is made up of 14 amino acids. V shed 2 bases and J shed 4 bases, with 10 bases lying between them. Germline V CDR1 and CDR2: SGDLS, YYNGEE. The CDR3 protein is CASSVTGQGNTIYF. CDR3 DNA sequence: TGTGCCAGCAGCGTTACAGGGCAAGGAAACACCATATATTTT. The full variable domain, in which reference TRBV9 and TRBJ1-3 provide the parts outside the CDR3, is DSGVTQTPKHLITATGQRVTLRCSPRSGDLSVYWYQQSLDQGLQFLIQYYNGEERAKGNILERFSAQQFPDLHSELNLSSLELGDSALYFCASSVTGQGNTIYFGEGSWLTVV.

This clone was picked up a small number of times. The J gene is TRBJ1-2, the V gene TRBV30; a possible D gene is TRBD1 (6 bases). Germline-derived CDR1 and CDR2 are GTSNPN and SVGIG (reference sequence). V was cut by 3 bases and J by 0 bases, with 14 bases left in between. This CDR3 is built from 15 residues. The CDR3 bases are TGTGCCTGGAGCAAGACGGGGGGGCCTAACTATGGCTACACCTTC. It is translated as CAWSKTGGPNYGYTF.

V is TRBV5-5 and J is TRBJ2-7; 10 bases are a match to TRBD2. Germline trimming cut 5 bases from V and 2 bases from J; bases unmatched to any gene: 7. Germline-derived CDR1 and CDR2 are SGHKS and YYEKEE (reference sequence). This CDR3 is built from 15 residues. CDR3 protein: CASRPGLALTYEQYF. CDR3 coding DNA: TGTGCCAGCAGACCGGGACTAGCGTTAACCTACGAGCAGTACTTC. Supplemented by reference TRBV5-5 and TRBJ2-7, the full variable domain reads DAGVTQSPTHLIKTRGQQVTLRCSPISGHKSVSWYQQVLGQGPQFIFQYYEKEERGRGNFPDRFSARQFPNYSSELNVNALLLGDSALYLCASRPGLALTYEQYFGPGTRLTVT.

The chain is built from TRBV24-1 and TRBJ2-7, with D tentatively TRBD2 (5 bases). The V end lost 4 bases, the J end lost 2 bases, and 11 bases lay between the germline ends. The CDR3 has 14 amino acids. CDR1 and CDR2 (germline): KGHDR, SFDVKD. The CDR3 nucleotides are TGTGCCACCAGTGAGTCTTTAGCGCCCTACGAGCAGTACTTC. Translating gives CATSESLAPYEQYF.

This rearrangement joins TRBV7-2 to TRBJ2-7; D not certain. Germline lookup yields CDR1 SGHTA and CDR2 FQGNSA. This CDR3 is built from 14 residues. V shed 0 bases and J shed 3 bases, with 9 bases lying between them. The CDR3 loop reads CASSLAPPNYEQYF. CDR3 DNA: TGTGCCAGCAGCTTAGCCCCCCCAAACTACGAGCAGTACTTC.

This clone appeared a few times. The V and J genes are TRBV18 and TRBJ1-3; D is unclear. Trimming stripped 3 bases from V and 3 bases from J, with 15 bases between. The CDR3 is made up of 16 amino acids. CDR1 is KGHSH and CDR2 is LQKENI in the germline V gene. CDR3 DNA sequence: TGTGCCAGCTCACCGTTCGGGGAAGGAAGTGGAAACACCATATATTTT. Protein: CASSPFGEGSGNTIYF.

The rearrangement links TRBV5-1 to TRBJ1-2, with 7 positions matching TRBD1. CDR1 and CDR2 from the germline V gene are SGHRS and YFSETQ. With 4 bases clipped from V and 3 bases from J, the junction kept 9 bases outside the gene matches. This CDR3 is built from 15 residues. CDR3 DNA: TGCGCCAGCAGCGTCTCAGGGGGGAATCACTATGGCTACACCTTC. This encodes CASSVSGGNHYGYTF.

This CDR3 reads CASSPAGGNEKLFF. In DNA, the CDR3 is TGTGCCAGCAGCCCCGCCGGGGGGAATGAAAAACTGTTTTTT. The V and J genes are TRBV7-2 and TRBJ1-4, with a possible D match to TRBD1 (5 bases). This CDR3 spans 14 amino acids. The ends were cut back, 5 bases at V and 5 bases at J, with 12 bases in the middle. CDR1 is SGHTA, CDR2 FQGNSA, per germline. Full variable domain (missing parts from reference TRBV7-2 and TRBJ1-4): GAGVSQSPSNKVTEKGKDVELRCDPISGHTALYWYRQSLGQGLEFLIYFQGNSAPDKSGLPSDRFSAERTGGSVSTLTIQRTQQEDSAVYLCASSPAGGNEKLFFGSGTQLSVL.

The rearrangement links TRBV7-9 to TRBJ2-6; possibly TRBD1 for D (6 bases). V gave up 7 bases and J gave up 0 bases, with 10 bases separating them. Germline V lookup: CDR1 SEHNR, CDR2 FQNEAQ (reference sequence). The CDR3 sequence is 15 residues long. For the CDR3, the DNA is TGTGCCAGCACCTCCAGGGGCTCTGGGGCCAACGTCCTGACTTTC. Encoded protein: CASTSRGSGANVLTF.

V gene TRBV24-1 combines with J gene TRBJ2-1; TRBD1 is a possible D gene (5 bases). Trimming left V 1 base short and J 10 bases short, with 7 bases between. The CDR3 is 12 residues long. CDR1 and CDR2 from the germline V gene are KGHDR and SFDVKD. The CDR3 nucleotides read TGTGCCACCAGTGATTTTAAGGGGGAGCAGTTCTTC. Residues: CATSDFKGEQFF.

The chain carries TRBV10-3 and TRBJ2-6; 9 bases align to TRBD1. Germline V gene data show CDR1 as ENHRY and CDR2 as SYGVKD. Losses at the gene ends were 6 bases for V and 1 base for J; bases not matched to a gene: 7. This CDR3 comprises 17 residues. The CDR3 protein is CAIRVTGGISGANVLTF. CDR3 coding DNA: TGTGCCATCAGAGTGACAGGGGGAATTTCTGGGGCCAACGTCCTGACTTTC.

This clone was detected a few times. This chain uses TRBV14 with TRBJ2-2; perhaps TRBD2 as D (7 bases). This CDR3 has 19 amino acids. Germline V CDR1 and CDR2: SGHDN, FVKESK. The V end lost 0 bases, the J end lost 4 bases, and 21 bases lay between the germline ends. The CDR3 coding sequence is TGTGCCAGCAGCCAAGACCCGCCCTCAGGCGGGGGCACCACCGGGGAGCTGTTTTTT. It translates to CASSQDPPSGGGTTGELFF.

V gene TRBV3-1 (or the pseudogene TRBV3-2) combines with J gene TRBJ2-3, with 9 bases matching TRBD2. CDR1 and CDR2 (germline): LGHDT, YNNKEL (reference sequence). V was clipped by 3 bases and J by 6 bases; unmatched bases: 13. The CDR3 is 17 residues long. In DNA, the CDR3 is TGTGCCAGCAGCCACGTTAGGGCGGGGGGGCGTGCGGATACGCAGTATTTT. Translation: CASSHVRAGGRADTQYF.

The chain recombines TRBV6-5 with TRBJ2-4; 8 positions agree with TRBD1. The CDR3 runs 12 residues. Germline V gene lookup returns CDR1 MNHEY and CDR2 SVGAGI. The J segment lost 7 bases and the V segment lost 6 bases, leaving 2 bases of the junction unmatched. The CDR3 protein is CASSGTGNIQYF. CDR3 nucleotide sequence: TGTGCCAGCAGCGGGACAGGCAACATTCAGTACTTC.

The rearrangement links TRBV5-4 to TRBJ2-3; D not resolved. The CDR3 contains 13 residues. The V gene's germline CDR1 is SGHNT and CDR2 YYREEE (reference sequence). Trimming stripped 1 base from V and 4 bases from J, with 7 bases between. The CDR3 DNA reads as TGTGCCAGCAGCTTGACTATGGCAGATACGCAGTATTTT. Translating gives CASSLTMADTQYF.

This chain joins TRBV6-4 and TRBJ1-2, with D perhaps matching TRBD1 (5 bases). Germline CDR1 is MRHNA and CDR2 is SNTAGT. The CDR3 runs to 13 residues. Trimming removed 3 bases at V and 4 bases at J, with 9 bases between. CDR3: CASSENGAYGYTF. CDR3 in DNA: TGTGCCAGCAGTGAAAATGGGGCCTATGGCTACACCTTC.

This clone was counted between two and nine times. The chain couples TRBV18 to TRBJ1-6; D not certain. The CDR3 is 13 residues long. CDR1 is KGHSH and CDR2 is LQKENI in the germline V gene. V dropped 1 base and J dropped 10 bases, with 8 bases sitting between them. In DNA, the CDR3 is TGTGCCAGCTCACCACGTTACACCTCACCCCTCCACTTT. Amino acid sequence: CASSPRYTSPLHF.

The chain carries TRBV27 and TRBJ2-7; 9 nucleotides match TRBD2. Germline CDR1 is MNHEY and CDR2 is SMNVEV (reference sequence). V was clipped by 5 bases and J by 3 bases; unmatched bases: 8. CDR3 length equals 15 residues. CDR3 bases: TGTGCCAGCAGTCCTCAGCGGGGGGTATTCTACGAGCAGTACTTC. Translated: CASSPQRGVFYEQYF.